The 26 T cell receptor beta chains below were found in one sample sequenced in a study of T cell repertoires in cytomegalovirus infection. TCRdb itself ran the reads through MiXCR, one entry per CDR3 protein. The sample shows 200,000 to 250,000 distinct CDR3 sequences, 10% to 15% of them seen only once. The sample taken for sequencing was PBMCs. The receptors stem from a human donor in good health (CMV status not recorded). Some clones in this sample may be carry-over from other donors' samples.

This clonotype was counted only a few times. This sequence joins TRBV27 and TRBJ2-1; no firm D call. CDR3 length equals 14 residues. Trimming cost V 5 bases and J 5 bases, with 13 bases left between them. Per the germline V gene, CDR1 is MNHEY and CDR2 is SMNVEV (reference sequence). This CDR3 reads CASSGRTTHNEQFF. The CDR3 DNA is TGTGCCAGCAGTGGACGGACCACCCACAATGAGCAGTTCTTC.

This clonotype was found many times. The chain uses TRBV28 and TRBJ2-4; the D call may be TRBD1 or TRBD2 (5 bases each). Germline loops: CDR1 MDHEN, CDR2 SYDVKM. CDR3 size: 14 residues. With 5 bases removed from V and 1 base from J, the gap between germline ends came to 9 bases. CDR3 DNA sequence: TGTGCCAGCAGTGAAGGGACGGCCAAAAACATTCAGTACTTC. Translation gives CASSEGTAKNIQYF.

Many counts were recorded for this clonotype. The CDR3 bases are TGTGCCAGCAGCTTAAACGGGGGCGCTGAAGCTTTCTTT. Encoded protein: CASSLNGGAEAFF. The chain couples TRBV7-2 to TRBJ1-1; maybe TRBD1 (6 bases). This CDR3 region has 13 residues. V was cut by 2 bases and J by 6 bases, with 10 bases left in between. The germline V gene has CDR1 SGHTA and CDR2 FQGNSA.

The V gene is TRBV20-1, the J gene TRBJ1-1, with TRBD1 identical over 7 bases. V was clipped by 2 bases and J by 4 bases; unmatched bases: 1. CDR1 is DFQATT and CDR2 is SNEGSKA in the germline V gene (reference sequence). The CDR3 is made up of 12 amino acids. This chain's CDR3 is CSARHRGTEAFF. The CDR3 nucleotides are TGCAGTGCTAGACACAGGGGCACTGAAGCTTTCTTT.

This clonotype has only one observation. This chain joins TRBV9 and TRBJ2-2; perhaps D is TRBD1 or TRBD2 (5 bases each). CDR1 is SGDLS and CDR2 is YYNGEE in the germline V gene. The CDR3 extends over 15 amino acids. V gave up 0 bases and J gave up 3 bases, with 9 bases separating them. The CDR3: CASSVDVGDTGELFF. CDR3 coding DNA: TGTGCCAGCAGCGTAGATGTGGGGGACACCGGGGAGCTGTTTTTT.

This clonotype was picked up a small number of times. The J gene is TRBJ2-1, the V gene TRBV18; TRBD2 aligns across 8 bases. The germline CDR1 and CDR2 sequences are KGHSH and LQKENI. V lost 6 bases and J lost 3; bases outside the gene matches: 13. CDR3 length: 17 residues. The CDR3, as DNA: TGTGCCAGCTCGCCTAGGGGCACTAGCGGCATCTACAATGAGCAGTTCTTC. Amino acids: CASSPRGTSGIYNEQFF.

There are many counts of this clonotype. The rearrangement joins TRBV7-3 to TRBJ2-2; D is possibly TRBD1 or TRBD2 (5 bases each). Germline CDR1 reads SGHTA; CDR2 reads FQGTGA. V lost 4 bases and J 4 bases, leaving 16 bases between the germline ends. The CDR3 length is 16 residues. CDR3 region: CASSYGTSHGTGELFF. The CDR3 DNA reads TGTGCCAGCAGCTATGGGACCAGTCACGGCACCGGGGAGCTGTTTTTT.

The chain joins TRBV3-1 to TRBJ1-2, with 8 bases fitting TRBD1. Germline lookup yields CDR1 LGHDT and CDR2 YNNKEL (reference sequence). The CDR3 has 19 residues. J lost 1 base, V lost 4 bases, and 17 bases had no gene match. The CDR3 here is CASSPLERTGKIFNYGYTF. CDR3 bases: TGTGCCAGCAGCCCACTGGAGAGGACAGGGAAAATTTTTAACTATGGCTACACCTTC.

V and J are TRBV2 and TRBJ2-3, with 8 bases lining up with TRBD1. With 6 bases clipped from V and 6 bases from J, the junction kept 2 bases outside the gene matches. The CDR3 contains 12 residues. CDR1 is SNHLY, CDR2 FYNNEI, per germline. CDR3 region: CASRRTGDTQYF. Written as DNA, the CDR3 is TGTGCCAGCAGACGGACAGGGGATACGCAGTATTTT.

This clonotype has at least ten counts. The CDR3 sequence: CASSLRDRGNSPLHF. In nucleotides, the CDR3 is TGTGCCAGCAGCTTAAGGGACAGGGGAAATTCACCCCTCCACTTT. This rearrangement joins TRBV7-8 to TRBJ1-6; the match to TRBD1 covers 10 bases. The ends lost 2 bases at V and 7 bases at J; junction bases unmatched: 2. The CDR3 contains 15 residues. Germline lookup yields CDR1 SGHVS and CDR2 FQNEAQ.

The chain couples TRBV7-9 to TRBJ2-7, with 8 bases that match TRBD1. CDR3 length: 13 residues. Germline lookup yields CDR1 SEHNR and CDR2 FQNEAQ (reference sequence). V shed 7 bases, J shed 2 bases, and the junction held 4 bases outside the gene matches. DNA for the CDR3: TGTGCCAGCACCCGGACAGGGCCCTACGAGCAGTACTTC. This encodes CASTRTGPYEQYF.

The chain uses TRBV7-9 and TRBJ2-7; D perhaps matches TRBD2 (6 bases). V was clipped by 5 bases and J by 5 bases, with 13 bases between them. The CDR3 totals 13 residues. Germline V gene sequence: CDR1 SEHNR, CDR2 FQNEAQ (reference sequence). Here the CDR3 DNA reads TGTGCCAGCAGCCCCGGACTAAGTAACGAGCAGTACTTC. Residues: CASSPGLSNEQYF.

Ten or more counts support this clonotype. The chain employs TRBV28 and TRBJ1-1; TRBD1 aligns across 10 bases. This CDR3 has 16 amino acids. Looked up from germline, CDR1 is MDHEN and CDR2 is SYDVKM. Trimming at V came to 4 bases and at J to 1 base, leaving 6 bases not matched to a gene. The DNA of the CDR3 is TGTGCCAGCAGTTACGACAGGGGGCGAGGGAACACTGAAGCTTTCTTT. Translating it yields CASSYDRGRGNTEAFF.

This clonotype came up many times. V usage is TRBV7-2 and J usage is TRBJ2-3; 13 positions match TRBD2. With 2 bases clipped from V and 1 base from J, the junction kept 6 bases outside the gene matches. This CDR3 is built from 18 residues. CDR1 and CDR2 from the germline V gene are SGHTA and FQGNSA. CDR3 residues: CASSLRGTSGTGTDTQYF. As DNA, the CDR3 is TGTGCCAGCAGCTTAAGGGGGACTAGCGGGACAGGCACAGATACGCAGTATTTT. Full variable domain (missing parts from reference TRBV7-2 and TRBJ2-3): GAGVSQSPSNKVTEKGKDVELRCDPISGHTALYWYRQSLGQGLEFLIYFQGNSAPDKSGLPSDRFSAERTGGSVSTLTIQRTQQEDSAVYLCASSLRGTSGTGTDTQYFGPGTRLTVL.

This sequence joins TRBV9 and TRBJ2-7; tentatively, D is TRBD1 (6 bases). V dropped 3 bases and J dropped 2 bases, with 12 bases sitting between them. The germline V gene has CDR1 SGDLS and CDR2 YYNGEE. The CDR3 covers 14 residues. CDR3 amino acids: CASSAAGVTYEQYF. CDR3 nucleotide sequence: TGTGCCAGCAGCGCCGCAGGGGTTACCTACGAGCAGTACTTC.

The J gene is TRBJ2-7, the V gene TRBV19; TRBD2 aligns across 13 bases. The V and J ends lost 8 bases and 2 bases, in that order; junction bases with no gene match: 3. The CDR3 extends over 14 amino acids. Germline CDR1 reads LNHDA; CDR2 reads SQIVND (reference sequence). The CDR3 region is CASQGLAGAYEQYF. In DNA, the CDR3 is TGTGCCAGTCAAGGACTAGCGGGAGCCTACGAGCAGTACTTC.

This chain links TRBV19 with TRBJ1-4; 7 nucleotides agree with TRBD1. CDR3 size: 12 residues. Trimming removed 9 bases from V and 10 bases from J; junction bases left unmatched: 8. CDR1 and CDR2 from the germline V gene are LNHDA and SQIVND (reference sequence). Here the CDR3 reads CASVTGSPKLFF. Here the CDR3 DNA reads TGTGCCAGCGTGACAGGGTCGCCAAAACTGTTTTTT.

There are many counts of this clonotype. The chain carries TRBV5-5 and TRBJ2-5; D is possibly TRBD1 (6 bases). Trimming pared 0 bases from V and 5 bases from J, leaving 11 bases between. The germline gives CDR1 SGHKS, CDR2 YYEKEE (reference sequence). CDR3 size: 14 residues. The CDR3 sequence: CASSLEGVWETQYF. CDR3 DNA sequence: TGTGCCAGCAGCTTGGAGGGGGTCTGGGAGACCCAGTACTTC.

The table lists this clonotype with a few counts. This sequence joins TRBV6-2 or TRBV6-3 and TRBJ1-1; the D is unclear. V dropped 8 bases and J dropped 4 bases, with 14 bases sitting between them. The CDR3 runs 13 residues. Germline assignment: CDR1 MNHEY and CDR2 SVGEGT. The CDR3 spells CASLRFAGTEAFF. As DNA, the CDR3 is TGTGCCAGCCTGCGATTTGCCGGCACTGAAGCTTTCTTT.

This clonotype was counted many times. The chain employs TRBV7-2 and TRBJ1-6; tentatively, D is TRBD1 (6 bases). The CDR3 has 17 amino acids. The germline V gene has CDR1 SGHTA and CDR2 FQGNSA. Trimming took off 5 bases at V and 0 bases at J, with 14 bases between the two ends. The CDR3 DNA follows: TGTGCCAGCAGCCAGGACAGTCCCAGCTCCTATAATTCACCCCTCCACTTT. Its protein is CASSQDSPSSYNSPLHF. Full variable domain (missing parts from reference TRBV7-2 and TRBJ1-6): GAGVSQSPSNKVTEKGKDVELRCDPISGHTALYWYRQSLGQGLEFLIYFQGNSAPDKSGLPSDRFSAERTGGSVSTLTIQRTQQEDSAVYLCASSQDSPSSYNSPLHFGNGTRLTVT.

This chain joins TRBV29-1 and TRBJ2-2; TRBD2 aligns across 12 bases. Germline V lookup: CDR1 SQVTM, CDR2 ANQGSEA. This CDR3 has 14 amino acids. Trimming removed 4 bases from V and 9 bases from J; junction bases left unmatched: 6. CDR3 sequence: CSVGLAGDYRELFF. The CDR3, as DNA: TGCAGCGTTGGACTAGCGGGAGATTACCGGGAGCTGTTTTTT.

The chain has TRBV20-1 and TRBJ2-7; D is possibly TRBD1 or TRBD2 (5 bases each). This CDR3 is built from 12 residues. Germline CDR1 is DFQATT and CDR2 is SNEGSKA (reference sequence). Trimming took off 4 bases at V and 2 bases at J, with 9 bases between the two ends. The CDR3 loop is CSAKGTAYEQYF. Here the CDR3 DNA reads TGCAGTGCTAAGGGGACGGCCTACGAGCAGTACTTC.

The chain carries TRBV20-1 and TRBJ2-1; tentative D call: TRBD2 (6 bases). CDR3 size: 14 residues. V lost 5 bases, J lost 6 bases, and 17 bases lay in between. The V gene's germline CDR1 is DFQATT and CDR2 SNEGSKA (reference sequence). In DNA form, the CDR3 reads TGCAGTGCTTCCGGGCCCGGAGGGCCCAATGAGCAGTTCTTC. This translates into CSASGPGGPNEQFF.

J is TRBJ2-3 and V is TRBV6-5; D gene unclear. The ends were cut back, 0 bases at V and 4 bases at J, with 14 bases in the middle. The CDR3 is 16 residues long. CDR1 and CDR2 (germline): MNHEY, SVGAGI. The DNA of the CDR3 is TGTGCCAGCAGTTACTCGTCTCAAACTCCCCCAGATACGCAGTATTTT. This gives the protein CASSYSSQTPPDTQYF.

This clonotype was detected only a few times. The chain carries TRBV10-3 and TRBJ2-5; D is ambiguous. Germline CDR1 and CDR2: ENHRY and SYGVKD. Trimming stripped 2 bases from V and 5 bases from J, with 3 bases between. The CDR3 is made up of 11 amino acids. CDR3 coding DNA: TGTGCCATCAGTGAGGGGGAGACCCAGTACTTC. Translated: CAISEGETQYF.

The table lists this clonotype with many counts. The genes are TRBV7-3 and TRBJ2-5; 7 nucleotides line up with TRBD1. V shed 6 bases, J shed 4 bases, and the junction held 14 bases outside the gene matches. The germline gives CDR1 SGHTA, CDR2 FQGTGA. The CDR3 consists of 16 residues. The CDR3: CASRPTGRGSGETQYF. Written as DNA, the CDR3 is TGTGCCAGCAGGCCGACAGGGCGTGGGTCAGGAGAGACCCAGTACTTC. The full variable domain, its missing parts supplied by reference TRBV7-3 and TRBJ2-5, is GAGVSQTPSNKVTEKGKYVELRCDPISGHTALYWYRQSLGQGPEFLIYFQGTGAADDSGLPNDRFFAVRPEGSVSTLKIQRTERGDSAVYLCASRPTGRGSGETQYFGPGTRLLVL.